Following are 6 T cell receptor beta chains from one sample sequenced in a study of Ad26.COV2.S vaccination and SARS-CoV-2 variants. Treatment meaning: approximately 18 received Ad26.COV2.S at low or high dose, single or two shots; about 5 received placebo; per-sample allocation not given. Sampling was done on day 63 after the first vaccine or placebo injection. Sequencing was performed with immunoSEQ multiplex PCR; in TCRdb, only in-frame clones are kept and a portion is missing. The top ten hold roughly 2.5% of the sample, which has hundreds of thousands of clones, approximately 92% seen once. Sequenced material: peripheral blood, taken in a trial of Ad26.COV2.S vaccine versus placebo. The receptors were gathered from a person aged 18 to 59 who received the Ad26.COV2.S COVID-19 vaccine or a placebo.

The rearrangement uses TRBV10-1 and TRBJ1-5; TRBD1 aligns across 7 bases. The junction had 29 bases not matched to a gene; V was cut back by 7 bases and J by 11 bases. The CDR3 covers 19 residues. The germline V gene has CDR1 WNHNN and CDR2 SYGVQD (reference sequence). Here the CDR3 DNA reads TGCGCCAGCACCCGCCGGACAGGCCCCGTGAACTCCCAGGGCAGGGCCCAGCATTTT. Its protein product is CASTRRTGPVNSQGRAQHF.

This clone was seen a single time. The chain couples TRBV2 to TRBJ2-7, with TRBD1 matching over 9 bases. The CDR3 covers 14 residues. Germline CDR1 reads SNHLY; CDR2 reads FYNNEI. The V segment lost 6 bases and the J segment 2 bases; nucleotides outside the gene matches: 5. CDR3 bases: TGTGCCAGCAGCCCGGACAGGGGCCCCTACGAGCAGTACTTC. It codes for CASSPDRGPYEQYF.

The genes are TRBV29-1 and TRBJ2-1; tentative D call: TRBD1 (5 bases). This CDR3 has 15 residues. Germline CDR1 SQVTM, CDR2 ANQGSEA. Between the trimmed V and J ends, which lost 2 bases and 8 bases, there was a span of 19 bases. Written as DNA, the CDR3 is TGCAGCGTTGAAAAACAGGAGAGTAGGTTGGATGAGCAGTTCTTC. Residues: CSVEKQESRLDEQFF.

V is TRBV30 and J is TRBJ1-4; D might be TRBD1 (6 bases). The CDR3 spans 12 residues. The V end lost 5 bases, the J end lost 5 bases, and 9 bases lay between the germline ends. Germline V gene lookup returns CDR1 GTSNPN and CDR2 SVGIG (reference sequence). The CDR3 here is CAWGRGNEKLFF. The CDR3 nucleotides are TGTGCCTGGGGCAGGGGCAATGAAAAACTGTTTTTT.

The J gene is TRBJ1-6, the V gene TRBV6-6; D gene ambiguous. This CDR3 contains 14 residues. The V end was cut by 8 bases, the J end by 5 bases, with 13 bases between. Germline CDR1 is MNHNY and CDR2 is SVGAGI (reference sequence). CDR3 in DNA: TGTGCCAGCGGGTACGGGATCGATAATTCACCCCTCCACTTT. Protein sequence: CASGYGIDNSPLHF.

The CDR3 here is CASSLEKSPLHF. DNA of the CDR3: TGTGCCAGCAGCTTGGAAAAGTCACCCCTCCACTTT. This chain links TRBV5-4 with TRBJ1-6, with D unresolved. This CDR3 has 12 residues. Germline values: CDR1 SGHNT, CDR2 YYREEE (reference sequence). The germline V and J ends were trimmed by 0 bases and 10 bases, with 5 bases remaining between them.